The next 25 T cell receptor beta chains were all read from a single sample in a study of metastatic and nonmetastatic thyroid tumors. Patients had received no treatment of any kind before thyroid surgery. MiXCR was used by TCRdb to re-call the PCR reads. The table includes some 6,000 clones, roughly 25% detected once. Material for sequencing was adjacent normal tissue. Receptors originate from a male donor with papillary thyroid cancer or a benign thyroid nodule (not recorded which). Some clones in this sample may be carry-over from other donors' samples.

By proportion, this clone is medium-sized (0.01 to 0.1%). This chain connects TRBV5-1 to TRBJ2-3; 8 bases match TRBD2. The CDR3 is 14 residues long. Germline lookup yields CDR1 SGHRS and CDR2 YFSETQ. The junction had 3 bases not matched to a gene; V was cut back by 2 bases and J by 4 bases. CDR3 sequence reads: CASSLAGVPDTQYF. The CDR3 DNA reads TGCGCCAGCAGCTTAGCGGGAGTACCAGATACGCAGTATTTT.

This clone was seen ten or more times. V and J are TRBV29-1 and TRBJ2-2, with D perhaps matching TRBD1 (5 bases). In germline, CDR1 is SQVTM, CDR2 ANQGSEA. CDR3 length equals 13 residues. Trimming took 8 bases from V and 6 from J, leaving 16 bases between them. As DNA, the CDR3 is TGCAGCTTCCTTCGTGGGGCGGCCGGGGAGCTGTTTTTT. Its translation: CSFLRGAAGELFF.

This clone was counted ten times or more. This sequence joins TRBV7-2 and TRBJ2-7; TRBD1 agrees at 7 bases. With V trimmed by 6 bases and J by 6 bases, 8 bases remained unmatched. Germline CDR1 is SGHTA and CDR2 is FQGNSA. This CDR3 has 13 residues. The CDR3 DNA is TGTGCCAGCAGACCCGCAGGGGGTGTCGAGCAGTACTTC. Translated, it gives CASRPAGGVEQYF.

This clone has more than one count but fewer than ten. The V gene is TRBV7-9, the J gene TRBJ1-2; no firm D call. Trimming pared 0 bases from V and 4 bases from J, leaving 3 bases between. The CDR3 runs to 12 residues. Germline-derived CDR1 and CDR2 are SEHNR and FQNEAQ (reference sequence). In DNA form, the CDR3 reads TGTGCCAGCAGCTTAGCTACCTATGGCTACACCTTC. As protein: CASSLATYGYTF.

The gene calls are TRBV6-2 or TRBV6-3 and TRBJ2-2; D perhaps matches TRBD2 (5 bases). CDR3 length: 16 residues. V was shortened by 6 bases and J by 5 bases, with 19 bases between the two germline ends. Germline loops: CDR1 MNHEY, CDR2 SVGEGT. The CDR3 DNA sequence: TGTGCCAGCAGCTTAGTCTCTAGCTCGGGGACCGGGGAGCTGTTTTTT. Protein sequence: CASSLVSSSGTGELFF.

The chain carries TRBV6-1 and TRBJ2-1; TRBD1 might be the D (5 bases). V dropped 6 bases and J dropped 0 bases, with 12 bases sitting between them. The CDR3 contains 15 residues. The germline V gene has CDR1 MNHNS and CDR2 SASEGT. The CDR3 region is CASSIQGDSYNEQFF. Here the CDR3 DNA reads TGTGCCAGCAGCATCCAGGGCGACTCCTACAATGAGCAGTTCTTC.

The chain carries TRBV2 and TRBJ2-7; D is uncertain. V was cut by 2 bases and J by 1 base, with 6 bases left in between. The CDR3 loop spans 13 amino acids. Germline CDR1 and CDR2: SNHLY and FYNNEI. DNA of the CDR3: TGTGCCAGCAGTGAAACGGCTTCCTACGAGCAGTACTTC. This sequence encodes CASSETASYEQYF.

J is TRBJ2-6 and V is TRBV5-4; TRBD1 matches 12 bases. The CDR3 has 17 amino acids. The ends lost 3 bases at V and 4 bases at J; junction bases unmatched: 5. From germline, CDR1 is SGHNT and CDR2 YYREEE (reference sequence). CDR3 in amino acids: CASSSGTGGSGANVLTF. The CDR3 DNA is TGTGCCAGCAGCTCCGGGACAGGGGGCTCAGGGGCCAACGTCCTGACTTTC.

This clone was picked up a small number of times. V gene TRBV19 combines with J gene TRBJ1-2, with a possible D match to TRBD1 (5 bases). Germline-derived CDR1 and CDR2 are LNHDA and SQIVND (reference sequence). The V end was cut by 7 bases, the J end by 7 bases, with 19 bases between. This CDR3 contains 14 residues. CDR3 DNA: TGTGCCAGTACCGCGACTTCCTGCCAGGGTGGCTACACCTTC. Amino acid sequence: CASTATSCQGGYTF.

This chain links TRBV19 with TRBJ2-5; D is unclear. CDR3 length equals 12 residues. V was trimmed by 5 bases and J by 4 bases, leaving 8 bases between them. The germline V gene encodes CDR1 LNHDA and CDR2 SQIVND (reference sequence). CDR3 nucleotides: TGTGCCAGTAGTGACTCTCGAGAGACCCAGTACTTC. This codes for CASSDSRETQYF. The entire variable domain, with the rest obtained from reference TRBV19 and TRBJ2-5, is as follows: DGGITQSPKYLFRKEGQNVTLSCEQNLNHDAMYWYRQDPGQGLRLIYYSQIVNDFQKGDIAEGYSVSREKKESFPLTVTSAQKNPTAFYLCASSDSRETQYFGPGTRLLVL.

CDR3 protein: CAWSVQRGGEQETQYF. The CDR3 DNA reads TGTGCCTGGAGTGTACAAAGGGGCGGGGAGCAAGAGACCCAGTACTTC. The V call is TRBV30, the J call TRBJ2-5; perhaps TRBD2 as D (6 bases). This CDR3 contains 16 residues. Germline CDR1 reads GTSNPN; CDR2 reads SVGIG (reference sequence). The V end lost 0 bases, the J end lost 2 bases, and 16 bases lay between the germline ends.

The genes are TRBV27 and TRBJ1-1, with 10 bases matching TRBD1. In germline, CDR1 is MNHEY, CDR2 SMNVEV (reference sequence). V trimming: 3 bases; J trimming: 5 bases; junction bases outside the gene matches: 6. This CDR3 is built from 15 residues. The CDR3 DNA reads TGTGCCAGCAGTTTGGGACAGGGGTTTGGTACTGAAGCTTTCTTT. It is translated as CASSLGQGFGTEAFF.

This clone has more than one count but fewer than ten. The J gene is TRBJ1-6, the V gene TRBV6-4; D is possibly TRBD1 (6 bases). V lost 6 bases, J lost 6 bases, and 9 bases lay in between. The CDR3 length is 13 residues. Germline CDR1 is MRHNA and CDR2 is SNTAGT. CDR3 in amino acids: CASSRDTNSPLHF. CDR3 DNA sequence: TGTGCCAGCAGCCGGGACACTAATTCACCCCTCCACTTT.

This clone showed up just a few times. The J gene is TRBJ2-5, the V gene TRBV5-1; D might be TRBD1 or TRBD2, each matching 5 bases. The CDR3 contains 14 residues. V was shortened by 4 bases and J by 5 bases, with 15 bases between the two germline ends. The germline V gene encodes CDR1 SGHRS and CDR2 YFSETQ. The CDR3 sequence: CASSPRQGAETQYF. CDR3 in DNA: TGCGCCAGCAGCCCGAGGCAGGGAGCTGAGACCCAGTACTTC. The full variable domain, completed using reference TRBV5-1 and TRBJ2-5, is KAGVTQTPRYLIKTRGQQVTLSCSPISGHRSVSWYQQTPGQGLQFLFEYFSETQRNKGNFPGRFSGRQFSNSRSEMNVSTLELGDSALYLCASSPRQGAETQYFGPGTRLLVL.

On this clone: One end of the junction is discordant with germline, which a read error may explain. The rearrangement links TRBV5-1 to TRBJ1-2; D is perhaps TRBD1 (5 bases). CDR1 is SGHRS, CDR2 YFSETQ, per germline. The CDR3 runs to 15 residues. The CDR3 DNA reads TGCGCTAGCAGCTTTACAGTCGACAGCTTCTATGGCTACACCTTC. Encoded protein: CASSFTVDSFYGYTF.

This chain joins TRBV6-1 and TRBJ1-5; possibly TRBD1 for D (6 bases). V was clipped by 3 bases and J by 7 bases, with 22 bases between them. Germline CDR1 MNHNS, CDR2 SASEGT. The CDR3 runs to 17 residues. The CDR3 bases are TGTGCCAGCAGTGAGACCTTAAGCCAGGGGTCAAGGCAGCCCCAGCATTTT. Its protein product is CASSETLSQGSRQPQHF.

In its sample, this clone ranks as medium-sized. The genes are TRBV30 and TRBJ1-6; TRBD1 matches 7 bases. V gave up 2 bases and J gave up 5 bases; unmatched junction bases: 3. This CDR3 is 14 amino acids long. CDR1 is GTSNPN and CDR2 is SVGIG in the germline V gene (reference sequence). The CDR3 here is CAWSSGQDNSPLHF. CDR3 sequence (DNA): TGTGCCTGGAGTTCAGGACAGGATAATTCACCCCTCCACTTT.

In this sample, this clone turned up a few times. Written as DNA, the CDR3 is TGTGCCAGCACCCAACTTTCGACGAGAGCTTTCTTT. Translation gives CASTQLSTRAFF. V gene TRBV28 combines with J gene TRBJ1-1; D remains ambiguous. Germline V gene sequence: CDR1 MDHEN, CDR2 SYDVKM. There are 12 residues in the CDR3. Trimming took off 7 bases at V and 10 bases at J, with 16 bases between the two ends.

The CDR3 region is CASSLTGMQGTEAFF. The CDR3 DNA follows: TGTGCCAGCAGCTTAACGGGTATGCAGGGGACTGAAGCTTTCTTT. The V gene is TRBV7-2, the J gene TRBJ1-1; D may be TRBD1 (6 bases). CDR3 size: 15 residues. The germline V gene encodes CDR1 SGHTA and CDR2 FQGNSA. V was shortened by 2 bases and J by 5 bases, with 15 bases between the two germline ends.

In its sample, this clone was seen once. V usage is TRBV14 and J usage is TRBJ2-7; 11 bases match TRBD2. Trimming removed 4 bases from V and 6 bases from J; junction bases left unmatched: 8. This CDR3 spans 15 amino acids. Germline V gene lookup returns CDR1 SGHDN and CDR2 FVKESK. DNA of the CDR3: TGTGCCAGCAGCCCTACTAGCGGGAGTAAAAGCGAGCAGTACTTC. It specifies CASSPTSGSKSEQYF. The full variable domain, completed using reference TRBV14 and TRBJ2-7, is EAGVTQFPSHSVIEKGQTVTLRCDPISGHDNLYWYRRVMGKEIKFLLHFVKESKQDESGMPNNRFLAERTGGTYSTLKVQPAELEDSGVYFCASSPTSGSKSEQYFGPGTRLTVT.

This clone came up many times. The V gene is TRBV28, the J gene TRBJ2-4; D possibly corresponds to TRBD1 (6 bases). The V end was cut by 2 bases, the J end by 1 base, with 6 bases between. This CDR3 is 14 amino acids long. Germline assignment: CDR1 MDHEN and CDR2 SYDVKM. The CDR3 DNA sequence: TGTGCCAGCAGTTTACAGGGGGCCAAAAACATTCAGTACTTC. The encoded protein is CASSLQGAKNIQYF.

Ten or more counts support this clone. J is TRBJ2-1 and V is TRBV6-6; perhaps D is TRBD1 or TRBD2 (6 bases each). Germline V CDR1 and CDR2: MNHNY, SVGAGI (reference sequence). This CDR3 region has 14 residues. Between the trimmed V and J ends, which lost 2 bases and 7 bases, there was a span of 12 bases. The CDR3 bases are TGTGCCAGCAGTTACGGCCGAGGGGGGAATGAGCAGTTCTTC. Amino acids: CASSYGRGGNEQFF.

To note about this clone: This may be a read error, as it is one base from a much larger clone. The V gene is TRBV7-9, the J gene TRBJ2-5, with TRBD1 matching 8 bases. CDR1 is SEHNR, CDR2 FQNEAQ, per germline (reference sequence). The CDR3 has 14 residues. The CDR3 DNA follows: TGTGCCGGCAGCTTCATACAGGGGGAAGAGACCCAGTACTTC. Protein: CAGSFIQGEETQYF.

This clone was found many times. Other DNA sequences in the sample encode the same CDR3. The CDR3 DNA sequence: TGTGCCAGCAGTTACTCTCCGGGACAGGGGGGCTACGAGCAGTACTTC. Its protein is CASSYSPGQGGYEQYF. The J gene is TRBJ2-7, the V gene TRBV6-2 or TRBV6-3; 11 bases fit TRBD1. CDR1 is MNHEY, CDR2 SVGEGT, per germline. The ends lost 0 bases at V and 3 bases at J; junction bases unmatched: 4. This CDR3 has 16 amino acids.

The chain is built from TRBV20-1 and TRBJ2-7; D is unclear. CDR1 and CDR2 from the germline V gene are DFQATT and SNEGSKA (reference sequence). V lost 4 bases, J lost 0 bases, and 16 bases lay in between. CDR3 length equals 15 residues. CDR3 sequence reads: CSAKGILGDSYEQYF. For the CDR3, the DNA is TGCAGTGCTAAAGGGATTTTAGGAGACTCCTACGAGCAGTACTTC.